The clone carrying this TCR beta chain was counted only a few times. The antigen remains undetermined. The data are from a study of beta chain features in type 1 diabetes. Overall study findings and caveats: When Type 1 diabetes patients were examined, their TCRB CDR3s proved moderately but significantly shorter in all four CD4+ subsets. High-TCR-expressing cells could be over-represented by cDNA sequencing. VDJ junctions from patients with type 1 diabetes contained fewer insertions and more deletions.

What was sequenced were expressed TCRB transcripts, since all of the isolated RNA had been reverse transcribed. The average read count of naive, central memory and regulatory T cell samples was about 3.57 million. This table comes from immunoSEQ multiplex PCR, and its TCRdb copy is limited to in-frame clones, with some not included. The sample carries a few hundred thousand clones, roughly 22% recorded once. Naive, central memory, regulatory and stem cell-like memory cells within the CD4+ compartment were sorted using CD45RO/CCR7/CD25/CD127/CD95/CD27. The sequence was collected from a woman aged 40 to 49 with type 1 diabetes. Sequenced material: naive CD4+ T cells from blood.

The CDR3 sequence: CAWSVTVAREQYF. The CDR3 DNA is TGTGCCTGGAGTGTAACGGTTGCGCGCGAGCAGTACTTC. The gene calls are TRBV30 and TRBJ2-7; D call uncertain. This CDR3 comprises 13 residues. Germline values: CDR1 GTSNPN, CDR2 SVGIG (reference sequence). V lost 0 bases and J lost 6, with 12 bases in between.